The 19 T cell receptor beta chains reported below all come from one sample, sequenced in a study of T cell repertoires in cytomegalovirus infection. Their antigen targets remain unknown. One entry per CDR3 protein results from TCRdb running MiXCR on the reads. The sample has hundreds of thousands of distinct CDR3 sequences; 30% to 35% are singletons. This sample comprised cultured PBMCs, obtained from culture after CMV antigen stimulation. The receptors stem from a human donor in good health (CMV status not recorded). Some clones in this sample may be carry-over from other donors' samples.

This clonotype was seen repeatedly, ten times or more. The chain employs TRBV7-2 and TRBJ1-1; 7 nucleotides line up with TRBD1. With V trimmed by 7 bases and J by 6 bases, 11 bases remained unmatched. The CDR3 runs 14 residues. Germline V gene lookup returns CDR1 SGHTA and CDR2 FQGNSA. CDR3 nucleotides: TGTGCCAGCACCCCGAATGGAGGGGGCGCTGAAGCTTTCTTT. This codes for CASTPNGGGAEAFF.

A remark on this clonotype: A much larger clone differs by one base, so this may be a read error. The J gene is TRBJ2-5, the V gene TRBV6-5, with TRBD2 matching over 7 bases. Germline lookup yields CDR1 MNHEY and CDR2 SVGAGI. The CDR3 totals 14 residues. J was trimmed by 2 bases and V by 2 bases; bases with no gene match: 2. The CDR3 nucleotides are TGTGCCAGCAGTTACGGGGGGGGGCAAGAGACCCAGTACTTC. Its translation is CASSYGGGQETQYF.

This clonotype appeared a few times. The chain uses TRBV20-1 and TRBJ2-7; maybe TRBD2 (7 bases). The length of the CDR3 is 14 residues. The V gene's germline CDR1 is DFQATT and CDR2 SNEGSKA (reference sequence). V gave up 3 bases and J gave up 6 bases, with 18 bases separating them. The CDR3 region is CSARQDGGQREQYF. The CDR3 bases are TGCAGTGCTAGGCAGGACGGGGGGCAACGCGAGCAGTACTTC.

J is TRBJ2-7 and V is TRBV7-1; D might be TRBD1 (6 bases). TRBV7-1 is reported as an ORF; its role is uncertain. CDR3 length: 14 amino acids. The V end was cut by 6 bases, the J end by 4 bases, with 16 bases between. The CDR3 nucleotides read TGTGCCAGCAGTGGGGGCACCATTGATTACGAGCAGTACTTC. It translates to CASSGGTIDYEQYF.

The rearrangement joins TRBV20-1 to TRBJ1-1; D unresolved. The germline V gene encodes CDR1 DFQATT and CDR2 SNEGSKA (reference sequence). V was pared by 0 bases and J by 5 bases, with 19 bases between. CDR3 length: 16 amino acids. The CDR3 coding sequence is TGCAGTGCTAGAGATGCGGCAGGCAGCGCGAAGACTGAAGCTTTCTTT. This gives the protein CSARDAAGSAKTEAFF.

Details on this clonotype: A read error may produce the germline difference seen at one junction end. The genes are TRBV5-3 and TRBJ2-1, with D maybe TRBD2 (5 bases). TRBV5-3 belongs to the ORF category, with a function that is uncertain. The CDR3 length is 12 residues. The CDR3 loop is CASSLELAGSAF. Written as DNA, the CDR3 is TGTGCCAGCAGCTTGGAGCTAGCCGGTTCGGCCTTC.

This clonotype was observed a handful of times. The J gene is TRBJ1-5, the V gene TRBV6-2 or TRBV6-3, with D tentatively TRBD1 (6 bases). This CDR3 has 14 residues. CDR1 is MNHEY and CDR2 is SVGEGT in the germline V gene. Trimming took off 5 bases at V and 5 bases at J, with 13 bases between the two ends. The DNA for the CDR3 is TGTGCCAGCAGTAAAACCAACAGGGATCAGCCCCAGCATTTT. It is translated as CASSKTNRDQPQHF.

The genes are TRBV2 and TRBJ2-3; D not certain. V was cut by 4 bases and J by 4 bases, with 6 bases left in between. CDR1 and CDR2 (germline): SNHLY, FYNNEI. The CDR3 length is 12 residues. CDR3 loop: CASSGRPDTQYF. In DNA form, the CDR3 reads TGTGCCAGCAGTGGAAGGCCAGATACGCAGTATTTT. Full variable domain (outside the CDR3, taken from reference TRBV2 and TRBJ2-3): EPEVTQTPSHQVTQMGQEVILRCVPISNHLYFYWYRQILGQKVEFLVSFYNNEISEKSEIFDDQFSVERPDGSNFTLKIRSTKLEDSAMYFCASSGRPDTQYFGPGTRLTVL.

This chain uses TRBV6-8 with TRBJ2-2, with D perhaps given as TRBD1 or TRBD2 (5 bases each). Trimming pared 0 bases from V and 8 bases from J, leaving 16 bases between. CDR1 is MNHGY and CDR2 is SAAAGT in the germline V gene. The CDR3 is 16 amino acids. CDR3 bases: TGTGCCAGCAGTTACTCGAGGGACCCAACCGTGGGGGAGCTGTTTTTT. It encodes CASSYSRDPTVGELFF.

V and J are TRBV20-1 and TRBJ1-4, with D tentatively TRBD1 (6 bases). V lost 6 bases and J 8 bases, leaving 16 bases between the germline ends. In germline, CDR1 is DFQATT, CDR2 SNEGSKA (reference sequence). This CDR3 has 13 residues. This CDR3 is CSAPGRGVEKLFF. The CDR3 bases are TGCAGTGCGCCGGGAAGGGGGGTCGAAAAACTGTTTTTT.

This rearrangement joins TRBV5-5 to TRBJ2-1, with a possible D match to TRBD2 (5 bases). With 1 base removed from V and 2 bases from J, the gap between germline ends came to 13 bases. CDR1 and CDR2 from the germline V gene are SGHKS and YYEKEE (reference sequence). CDR3 length: 16 amino acids. The CDR3: CASSLLGVLTYNEQFF. The CDR3 DNA follows: TGTGCCAGCAGCTTGTTGGGAGTTCTAACCTACAATGAGCAGTTCTTC.

The V call is TRBV20-1, the J call TRBJ1-5; D unresolved. Deletions cut 6 bases from V and 1 base from J, with 10 bases between. Germline CDR1 DFQATT, CDR2 SNEGSKA (reference sequence). The CDR3 contains 13 residues. The CDR3 region is CSAHGSSNQPQHF. As DNA, the CDR3 is TGCAGTGCCCATGGTTCGAGCAATCAGCCCCAGCATTTT.

CDR3 amino acids: CASSLGGTLTGELFF. The CDR3 DNA reads TGTGCCAGCAGTTTAGGGGGGACTCTCACCGGGGAGCTGTTTTTT. V gene TRBV12-3 or TRBV12-4 combines with J gene TRBJ2-2; possibly TRBD2 for D (6 bases). The germline V and J ends were trimmed by 1 base and 4 bases, with 10 bases remaining between them. The CDR3 covers 15 residues.

The chain couples TRBV20-1 to TRBJ2-1; 12 bases align to TRBD1. V was pared by 3 bases and J by 7 bases, with 7 bases of the junction left unmatched. The CDR3 is 15 residues long. Germline V gene lookup returns CDR1 DFQATT and CDR2 SNEGSKA (reference sequence). CDR3: CSASDPGQGANEQFF. The CDR3 DNA sequence: TGCAGTGCTAGTGATCCGGGACAGGGGGCAAATGAGCAGTTCTTC.

The chain links TRBV20-1 to TRBJ2-1; tentatively, D is TRBD1 (6 bases). Germline CDR1 is DFQATT and CDR2 is SNEGSKA (reference sequence). There are 16 residues in the CDR3. The V end lost 3 bases, the J end lost 0 bases, and 15 bases lay between the germline ends. This chain's CDR3 is CSASLLTGSSYNEQFF. The CDR3 bases are TGCAGTGCTAGTCTGCTCACAGGGAGCTCCTACAATGAGCAGTTCTTC.

In this sample, this clonotype turned up a few times. The chain carries TRBV11-2 and TRBJ2-3; D may be TRBD1 (5 bases). Trimming cost V 1 base and J 0 bases, with 14 bases left between them. Germline-derived CDR1 and CDR2 are SGHAT and FQNNGV. This CDR3 is built from 17 residues. The CDR3 nucleotides are TGTGCCAGCAGCTTAGGGCAAGGGGCCACTAGCACAGATACGCAGTATTTT. Its protein product is CASSLGQGATSTDTQYF.

This clonotype was recorded a few times. The chain uses TRBV7-8 and TRBJ2-7; TRBD2 is a possible D gene (5 bases). The CDR3 contains 14 residues. Germline V lookup: CDR1 SGHVS, CDR2 FQNEAQ. Trimming shortened V by 5 bases and J by 2 bases, and 13 bases separated the two germline ends. The CDR3 sequence: CASSPGSRAYEQYF. The CDR3 DNA follows: TGTGCCAGCAGCCCTGGCTCGAGGGCCTACGAGCAGTACTTC.

At least ten counts were recorded for this clonotype. The rearrangement uses TRBV7-6 and TRBJ2-7; 12 bases line up with TRBD1. The CDR3 is 14 residues long. V shed 6 bases, J shed 11 bases, and the junction held 11 bases outside the gene matches. CDR1 and CDR2 from the germline V gene are SGHVS and FNYEAQ. The CDR3 nucleotides are TGTGCCAGCAGTCAAGGGACAGGGGGCACATTCAAGTACTTC. This gives the protein CASSQGTGGTFKYF.

V gene TRBV6-1 combines with J gene TRBJ2-1; D ambiguous. Germline assignment: CDR1 MNHNS and CDR2 SASEGT. Trimming pared 2 bases from V and 9 bases from J, leaving 17 bases between. The CDR3 totals 15 residues. In DNA form, the CDR3 reads TGTGCCAGCAGTGAACTCGGCCTCCGAGGATCTGAGCAGTTCTTC. Translating gives CASSELGLRGSEQFF.